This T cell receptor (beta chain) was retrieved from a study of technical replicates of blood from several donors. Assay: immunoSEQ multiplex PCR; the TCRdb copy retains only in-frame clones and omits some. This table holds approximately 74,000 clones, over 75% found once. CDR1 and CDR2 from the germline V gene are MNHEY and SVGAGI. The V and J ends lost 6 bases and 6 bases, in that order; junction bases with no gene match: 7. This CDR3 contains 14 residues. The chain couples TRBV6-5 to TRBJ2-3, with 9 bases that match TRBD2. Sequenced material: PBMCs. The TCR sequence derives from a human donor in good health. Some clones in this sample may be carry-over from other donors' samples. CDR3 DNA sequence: TGTGCCAGCAGAAGCGGGGGGAGTTCGGATACGCAGTATTTT. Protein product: CASRSGGSSDTQYF.